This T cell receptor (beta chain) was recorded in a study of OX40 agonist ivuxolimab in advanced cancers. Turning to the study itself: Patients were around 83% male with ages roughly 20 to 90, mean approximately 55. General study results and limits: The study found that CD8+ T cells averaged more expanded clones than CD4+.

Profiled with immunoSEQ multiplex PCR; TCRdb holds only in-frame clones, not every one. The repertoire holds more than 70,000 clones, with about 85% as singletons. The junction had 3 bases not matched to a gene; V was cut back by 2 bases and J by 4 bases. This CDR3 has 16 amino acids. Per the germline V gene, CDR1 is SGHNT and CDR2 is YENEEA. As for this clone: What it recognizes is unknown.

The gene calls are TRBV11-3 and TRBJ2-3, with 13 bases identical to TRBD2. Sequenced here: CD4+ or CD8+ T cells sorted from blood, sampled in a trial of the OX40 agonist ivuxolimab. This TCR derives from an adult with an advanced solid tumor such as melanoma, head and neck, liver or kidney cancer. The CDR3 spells CASSLTSGRVADTQYF. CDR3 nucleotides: TGTGCCAGCAGCTTAACTAGCGGGAGGGTGGCAGATACGCAGTATTTT.